Listed here is a single TCR beta chain. What it binds is not known. CDR3 length: 12 residues. Trimming removed 10 bases at V and 0 bases at J, with 8 bases between. From germline, CDR1 is MDHEN and CDR2 SYDVKM. This sample was included in a study of cytotoxic CD8 clonotypes in ibrutinib-treated CLL. Profiled with immunoSEQ multiplex PCR; TCRdb holds only in-frame clones, not every one. The sample lists around 310,000 clones; about 80% were seen once. Study results and caveats: Contraction or stability on treatment characterized the public clonotypes, which were uncommon. Measured clonality at baseline was greater than in age-matched healthy donors and tracked with circulating CD8+ T-cell counts. Clonality, elevated at ibrutinib response, dropped back toward baseline at progression.

The chain joins TRBV28 to TRBJ2-3, with unresolved D. The TCR was taken from a human donor with chronic lymphocytic leukemia. The sequencing here drew on PBMCs, taken before ibrutinib treatment. The CDR3 is CAIRTSTDTQYF. CDR3 sequence (DNA): TGTGCCATTAGGACCAGCACAGATACGCAGTATTTT.